One and the same sample provided the 26 T cell receptor beta chains below, sequenced in a study of blood T cell repertoires in COVID-19. Sequencing was performed with immunoSEQ multiplex PCR; in TCRdb, only in-frame clones are kept and a portion is missing. Here the sample spans around 15,000 clones, about 80% being singletons. Input material: peripheral blood. These receptors were collected from a woman aged 65 to 85 with active COVID-19.

This chain connects TRBV3-1 (or the pseudogene TRBV3-2) to TRBJ2-5; 8 positions match TRBD1. V lost 4 bases to trimming and J lost 1 base; unmatched junction nucleotides: 5. CDR3 size: 15 residues. From germline, CDR1 is LGHDT and CDR2 YNNKEL (reference sequence). In DNA, the CDR3 is TGTGCCAGCAGCCGGACAGGGCAACTCCAAGAGACCCAGTACTTC. Its translation: CASSRTGQLQETQYF.

This clone is a singleton in its sample. The chain uses TRBV6-6 and TRBJ1-5; D ambiguous. Germline values: CDR1 MNHNY, CDR2 SVGAGI (reference sequence). With 7 bases removed from V and 0 bases from J, the gap between germline ends came to 10 bases. The CDR3 is 14 residues long. Written as DNA, the CDR3 is TGTGCCAGCATCGACAACCATAGCAATCAGCCCCAGCATTTT. The encoded protein is CASIDNHSNQPQHF.

V is TRBV11-2 and J is TRBJ2-5; TRBD1 matches at 7 bases. Germline assignment: CDR1 SGHAT and CDR2 FQNNGV. The junction had 3 bases not matched to a gene; V was cut back by 4 bases and J by 4 bases. The CDR3 loop spans 13 amino acids. For the CDR3, the DNA is TGTGCCAGCAGCTCGACAGGGCGAGAGACCCAGTACTTC. This gives the protein CASSSTGRETQYF.

V is TRBV7-3 and J is TRBJ2-5; D call uncertain. The V gene's germline CDR1 is SGHTA and CDR2 FQGTGA. The CDR3 covers 14 residues. V was cut by 0 bases and J by 2 bases, with 7 bases left in between. CDR3 nucleotides: TGTGCCAGCAGCTTAACGGGCAGGCAAGAGACCCAGTACTTC. Translation gives CASSLTGRQETQYF.

The rearrangement joins TRBV9 to TRBJ2-1, with 10 bases lining up with TRBD2. The V gene's germline CDR1 is SGDLS and CDR2 YYNGEE. This CDR3 is built from 18 residues. With V trimmed by 1 base and J by 5 bases, 12 bases remained unmatched. The CDR3 loop is CASSVTLAGDRRDNEQFF. The CDR3 nucleotides are TGTGCCAGCAGCGTAACCCTAGCGGGAGATAGAAGAGACAATGAGCAGTTCTTC.

The chain has TRBV11-2 and TRBJ2-2, with D possibly TRBD1 on 5 matching bases. The CDR3 is made up of 15 amino acids. The V gene lost 7 bases and the J gene lost 2 bases, with 14 bases spanning the gap. The V gene's germline CDR1 is SGHAT and CDR2 FQNNGV. The CDR3 is CASIERQPNTGELFF. In nucleotides, the CDR3 is TGTGCCAGCATAGAGCGACAGCCCAACACCGGGGAGCTGTTTTTT.

The CDR3 protein is CASSAGVSGRSSYNEQFF. CDR3 nucleotide sequence: TGCGCCAGCAGCGCAGGGGTTAGCGGGAGAAGCTCCTACAATGAGCAGTTCTTC. The chain combines TRBV5-1 with TRBJ2-1; TRBD2 agrees at 9 bases. Trimming cost V 4 bases and J 0 bases; bases outside gene matches: 11. The CDR3 consists of 18 residues. In germline, CDR1 is SGHRS, CDR2 YFSETQ.

V and J are TRBV12-3 or TRBV12-4 and TRBJ2-5; D uncertain. The CDR3 spans 13 residues. The V and J ends lost 1 base and 5 bases respectively, with 8 bases between them. In DNA form, the CDR3 reads TGTGCCAGCAGTTTAGTTCCCTCCGAGACCCAGTACTTC. It specifies CASSLVPSETQYF.

CDR3 DNA: TGTGCCAGCAGCCCTCGGGGAGGCGGGGGATACAATGAGCAGTTCTTC. Its translation: CASSPRGGGGYNEQFF. This chain joins TRBV7-3 and TRBJ2-1; TRBD2 matches at 7 bases. The CDR3 runs 16 residues. The trim removed 5 bases at V and 4 bases at J, leaving 11 bases unmatched. Germline CDR1 reads SGHTA; CDR2 reads FQGTGA. The full variable domain, rest sourced from reference TRBV7-3 and TRBJ2-1, is GAGVSQTPSNKVTEKGKYVELRCDPISGHTALYWYRQSLGQGPEFLIYFQGTGAADDSGLPNDRFFAVRPEGSVSTLKIQRTERGDSAVYLCASSPRGGGGYNEQFFGPGTRLTVL.

The chain links TRBV29-1 to TRBJ1-3, with D hard to call. The CDR3 consists of 13 residues. V lost 5 bases and J lost 2, with 10 bases in between. The germline V gene encodes CDR1 SQVTM and CDR2 ANQGSEA. As DNA, the CDR3 is TGCAGCGTTCGATCGGGTACTGGAAACACCATATATTTT. Protein: CSVRSGTGNTIYF.

V gene TRBV27 combines with J gene TRBJ1-2; perhaps TRBD1 as D (5 bases). Germline assignment: CDR1 MNHEY and CDR2 SMNVEV (reference sequence). The CDR3 loop spans 16 amino acids. V was trimmed by 1 base and J by 8 bases, leaving 20 bases between them. CDR3 DNA sequence: TGTGCCAGCAGTTTATACCCTAGTGGGGGGTATAGGGGCTACACCTTC. Protein: CASSLYPSGGYRGYTF.

This chain uses TRBV28 with TRBJ2-7; D unclear. V lost 3 bases and J 5 bases, leaving 17 bases between the germline ends. The CDR3 totals 15 residues. Germline lookup yields CDR1 MDHEN and CDR2 SYDVKM. The chain's CDR3 is CASSFFQKLGHEQYF. In DNA form, the CDR3 reads TGTGCCAGCAGTTTCTTTCAGAAGCTGGGCCACGAGCAGTACTTC.

The chain uses TRBV7-9 and TRBJ1-1; possible D gene TRBD1, 6 bases. The CDR3 extends over 14 amino acids. Germline loops: CDR1 SEHNR, CDR2 FQNEAQ (reference sequence). Trimming removed 0 bases from V and 1 base from J, with 6 bases in between. The CDR3 DNA sequence: TGTGCCAGCAGCTTAGCCAGGGGGAACACTGAAGCTTTCTTT. This sequence encodes CASSLARGNTEAFF.

This clone was counted once. This chain uses TRBV18 with TRBJ1-1, with D maybe TRBD1 (6 bases). This CDR3 has 16 residues. Per the germline V gene, CDR1 is KGHSH and CDR2 is LQKENI. V shed 4 bases and J shed 0 bases, with 15 bases lying between them. The CDR3: CASSQQGRGMNTEAFF. Here the CDR3 DNA reads TGTGCCAGCTCACAACAGGGTAGGGGGATGAACACTGAAGCTTTCTTT.

This rearrangement joins TRBV2 to TRBJ2-2, with D hard to call. Trimming stripped 3 bases from V and 3 bases from J, with 11 bases between. The CDR3 contains 15 residues. Germline assignment: CDR1 SNHLY and CDR2 FYNNEI. CDR3 protein: CASSEGSGYTGELFF. CDR3 coding DNA: TGTGCCAGCAGTGAGGGCTCAGGCTACACCGGGGAGCTGTTTTTT.

The V and J genes are TRBV7-6 and TRBJ2-4, with D uncertain. CDR3 length equals 17 residues. Germline-derived CDR1 and CDR2 are SGHVS and FNYEAQ. Trimming stripped 7 bases from V and 7 bases from J, with 26 bases between. The DNA for the CDR3 is TGTGCCAGCAACCCGTCTCCCTTTAAAGAGTCCGAGAACATTCAGTACTTC. Translating it yields CASNPSPFKESENIQYF.

This clone was detected only a few times. The chain is built from TRBV2 and TRBJ1-5, with 10 positions matching TRBD1. Germline V lookup: CDR1 SNHLY, CDR2 FYNNEI. The CDR3 is 16 residues long. After removal of 4 bases from V and 2 bases from J, the junction contained 5 bases not matched to a gene. The CDR3, as DNA: TGTGCCAGCAGTGGACAGGGGGCGCAAGGCAATCAGCCCCAGCATTTT. This sequence encodes CASSGQGAQGNQPQHF.

The CDR3 region has the DNA TGTGCCAGCCGAGGACAGGGGCTATACGAGCAGTACTTC. The encoded protein is CASRGQGLYEQYF. This sequence joins TRBV28 and TRBJ2-7; TRBD1 matches at 9 bases. V gave up 8 bases and J gave up 4 bases; unmatched junction bases: 6. Germline loops: CDR1 MDHEN, CDR2 SYDVKM. CDR3 size: 13 residues.

This sequence joins TRBV19 and TRBJ2-1; TRBD2 is a possible D gene (5 bases). The ends were cut back, 5 bases at V and 6 bases at J, with 14 bases in the middle. The CDR3 is made up of 14 amino acids. Germline V gene lookup returns CDR1 LNHDA and CDR2 SQIVND (reference sequence). The CDR3 DNA follows: TGTGCCAGTAGTGGGTCGGGAACGGGCAATGAGCAGTTCTTC. Translating gives CASSGSGTGNEQFF. The whole variable domain, filled in from reference TRBV19 and TRBJ2-1, reads DGGITQSPKYLFRKEGQNVTLSCEQNLNHDAMYWYRQDPGQGLRLIYYSQIVNDFQKGDIAEGYSVSREKKESFPLTVTSAQKNPTAFYLCASSGSGTGNEQFFGPGTRLTVL.

This clone was counted between two and nine times. The V gene is TRBV6-5, the J gene TRBJ1-5; D is ambiguous. V dropped 6 bases and J dropped 5 bases, with 11 bases sitting between them. Germline V gene lookup returns CDR1 MNHEY and CDR2 SVGAGI. The length of the CDR3 is 13 residues. CDR3 DNA sequence: TGTGCCAGCAGCGAGGTAGTCCATCAGCCCCAGCATTTT. Amino acids: CASSEVVHQPQHF.

The chain employs TRBV11-3 and TRBJ2-1, with 12 bases fitting TRBD2. Germline values: CDR1 SGHNT, CDR2 YENEEA. V was clipped by 5 bases and J by 7 bases; unmatched bases: 9. CDR3 length: 16 residues. Here the CDR3 reads CASSERTSGNRNEQFF. Written as DNA, the CDR3 is TGTGCCAGCAGCGAGAGGACTAGCGGGAATCGGAATGAGCAGTTCTTC. The full variable domain, completed using reference TRBV11-3 and TRBJ2-1, is EAGVVQSPRYKIIEKKQPVAFWCNPISGHNTLYWYLQNLGQGPELLIRYENEEAVDDSQLPKDRFSAERLKGVDSTLKIQPAELGDSAVYLCASSERTSGNRNEQFFGPGTRLTVL.

A single count supports this clone. In DNA, the CDR3 is TGTGCCAGCAGTTTATTTAGTGGAGGAGACTCCTACGAGCAGTACTTC. This encodes CASSLFSGGDSYEQYF. The chain joins TRBV28 to TRBJ2-7, with D possibly being TRBD2 (5 bases). The CDR3 covers 16 residues. V lost 1 base, J lost 0 bases, and 13 bases lay in between. The germline V gene has CDR1 MDHEN and CDR2 SYDVKM.

This clone is classed as medium-sized (0.01 to 0.1%). The genes are TRBV2 and TRBJ2-1, with D unclear. This CDR3 has 13 residues. Germline V CDR1 and CDR2: SNHLY, FYNNEI. V was clipped by 6 bases and J by 2 bases, with 8 bases between them. The CDR3 DNA is TGTGCCAGCAGAGGCCGGGCCTACAATGAGCAGTTCTTC. Its translation: CASRGRAYNEQFF.

This chain links TRBV7-2 with TRBJ2-5; no clear D. Trimming took off 5 bases at V and 2 bases at J, with 9 bases between the two ends. This CDR3 comprises 13 residues. Looked up from germline, CDR1 is SGHTA and CDR2 is FQGNSA. The CDR3 nucleotides are TGTGCCAGCAGCACCCTAGTTCAAGAGACCCAGTACTTC. This gives the protein CASSTLVQETQYF.

The CDR3 reads CSARTSYEQYF. For the CDR3, the DNA is TGCAGTGCTAGAACTAGCTACGAGCAGTACTTC. The rearrangement uses TRBV20-1 and TRBJ2-7; maybe TRBD2 (5 bases). In germline, CDR1 is DFQATT, CDR2 SNEGSKA (reference sequence). V was shortened by 2 bases and J by 3 bases, with 5 bases between the two germline ends. The CDR3 totals 11 residues.

The gene calls are TRBV7-2 and TRBJ2-3; 8 positions match TRBD2. Germline V gives CDR1 SGHTA, CDR2 FQGNSA. With V trimmed by 1 base and J by 8 bases, 11 bases remained unmatched. This CDR3 is 16 amino acids long. The DNA of the CDR3 is TGTGCCAGCAGCTTAGGTAGCGGGACCCCCTATGCTACGCAGTATTTT. Residues: CASSLGSGTPYATQYF.